Shown below are 30 T cell receptor beta chains from a single sample sequenced in a study of spatial heterogeneity in lung cancer. In TCRdb, the 5' RACE reads were re-called with MiXCR into one record per CDR3 protein. The repertoire has 20,000 to 25,000 distinct CDR3 sequences, about a tenth of them found once; the top ten carry approximately 21%. The time point was: blood at routine non-recurrence follow-up after resection. This specimen consisted of PBMCs, obtained at follow-up. Every receptor here comes from a male donor with early-stage non-small cell lung cancer.

The genes are TRBV19 and TRBJ1-2; D gene unclear. V dropped 5 bases and J dropped 5 bases, with 12 bases sitting between them. Germline V CDR1 and CDR2: LNHDA, SQIVND (reference sequence). This CDR3 is 13 amino acids long. DNA of the CDR3: TGTGCCAGTAGTCTCGTACAGTATTATGGCTACACCTTC. This codes for CASSLVQYYGYTF.

At least ten counts were recorded for this clonotype. The rearrangement links TRBV5-4 to TRBJ2-7, with D possibly TRBD1 on 5 matching bases. Germline V lookup: CDR1 SGHNT, CDR2 YYREEE (reference sequence). V dropped 4 bases and J dropped 3 bases, with 14 bases sitting between them. This CDR3 has 14 residues. CDR3 sequence reads: CASSHQTDIYEQYF. CDR3 DNA: TGTGCCAGCAGCCACCAGACAGATATCTACGAGCAGTACTTC.

This clonotype was counted many times. The rearrangement uses TRBV11-2 and TRBJ1-1; D not resolved. CDR1 and CDR2 from the germline V gene are SGHAT and FQNNGV. The CDR3 spans 13 residues. Trimming removed 8 bases at V and 5 bases at J, with 15 bases between. CDR3 sequence: CASSQGSLTEAFF. In nucleotides, the CDR3 is TGTGCCAGCTCACAAGGGTCCCTGACTGAAGCTTTCTTT.

A single count supports this clonotype. The chain combines TRBV12-3 or TRBV12-4 with TRBJ1-5; no firm D call. Trimming pared 7 bases from V and 4 bases from J, leaving 14 bases between. The CDR3 has 14 amino acids. Here the CDR3 reads CASTKQTENQPQHF. CDR3 sequence (DNA): TGTGCCAGCACAAAACAGACGGAGAATCAGCCCCAGCATTTT.

This clonotype was found a few times. The chain carries TRBV27 and TRBJ1-3; no clear D gene. Germline V gene lookup returns CDR1 MNHEY and CDR2 SMNVEV (reference sequence). The V end lost 1 base, the J end lost 0 bases, and 10 bases lay between the germline ends. The CDR3 is 16 residues long. CDR3 nucleotide sequence: TGTGCCAGCAGTTTATGGGCCAGGCCCTCTGGAAACACCATATATTTT. Encoded protein: CASSLWARPSGNTIYF.

This rearrangement joins TRBV28 to TRBJ1-6; D gene ambiguous. Trimming removed 6 bases at V and 0 bases at J, with 9 bases between. CDR3 length: 15 amino acids. Germline assignment: CDR1 MDHEN and CDR2 SYDVKM. CDR3 coding DNA: TGTGCCAGCAGCCAAGGGAGCTCCTATAATTCACCCCTCCACTTT. It codes for CASSQGSSYNSPLHF.

This clonotype was recorded at least ten times. The rearrangement joins TRBV19 to TRBJ2-2; D ambiguous. Deletions cut 0 bases from V and 2 bases from J, with 7 bases between. The CDR3 contains 15 residues. CDR1 and CDR2 from the germline V gene are LNHDA and SQIVND (reference sequence). The CDR3 nucleotides read TGTGCCAGTAGTATAGATACACTTAACACCGGGGAGCTGTTTTTT. Its protein is CASSIDTLNTGELFF.

The chain links TRBV7-2 to TRBJ2-3, with D possibly being TRBD1 or TRBD2 (5 bases each). Germline CDR1 is SGHTA and CDR2 is FQGNSA. CDR3 length equals 16 residues. The V gene lost 1 base and the J gene lost 1 base, with 12 bases spanning the gap. CDR3: CTSSLGRDGRTDTQYF. CDR3 DNA: TGTACCAGCAGCTTAGGTAGGGACGGACGCACAGATACGCAGTATTTT.

This clonotype was seen ten or more times. The chain combines TRBV27 with TRBJ1-5, with a tentative D call TRBD1 (5 bases). CDR3 size: 16 residues. The V end lost 6 bases, the J end lost 2 bases, and 17 bases lay between the germline ends. The germline V gene has CDR1 MNHEY and CDR2 SMNVEV (reference sequence). As DNA, the CDR3 is TGTGCCAGCAGCCCGGACGGACCCAGGGGCAATCAGCCCCAGCATTTT. Protein: CASSPDGPRGNQPQHF.

The V gene is TRBV6-5, the J gene TRBJ2-1; TRBD2 matches at 9 bases. After removal of 2 bases from V and 9 bases from J, the junction contained 17 bases not matched to a gene. This CDR3 is built from 18 residues. CDR1 is MNHEY and CDR2 is SVGAGI in the germline V gene. This chain's CDR3 is CASSYTRPGAGGPGEQFF. The CDR3 DNA sequence: TGTGCCAGCAGTTACACTCGCCCAGGCGCGGGGGGGCCTGGTGAGCAGTTCTTC.

CDR3: CASSQDPGGTDTQYF. The CDR3 nucleotides read TGCGCCAGCAGCCAAGACCCGGGGGGCACAGATACGCAGTATTTT. The chain joins TRBV4-1 to TRBJ2-3, with TRBD2 as a possible D gene (6 bases). Deletions cut 0 bases from V and 1 base from J, with 8 bases between. Germline values: CDR1 MGHRA, CDR2 YSYEKL. This CDR3 contains 15 residues.

The CDR3 sequence: CASSVELAPQYF. CDR3 nucleotide sequence: TGTGCCAGCAGCGTAGAGCTGGCTCCGCAGTATTTT. The chain recombines TRBV9 with TRBJ2-3; D unclear. CDR1 is SGDLS, CDR2 YYNGEE, per germline. Trimming pared 0 bases from V and 10 bases from J, leaving 9 bases between. CDR3 length: 12 residues.

This clonotype was seen ten or more times. The CDR3 region is CASCSTGTGTGELFF. The CDR3 DNA follows: TGTGCCAGCTGCTCGACAGGGACGGGGACCGGGGAGCTGTTTTTT. The J gene is TRBJ2-2, the V gene TRBV2; TRBD1 aligns across 7 bases. The V gene's germline CDR1 is SNHLY and CDR2 FYNNEI. CDR3 size: 15 residues. The ends lost 8 bases at V and 5 bases at J; junction bases unmatched: 11.

This clonotype was recorded a few times. V and J are TRBV4-3 and TRBJ2-4; D possibly corresponds to TRBD2 (5 bases). V was trimmed by 4 bases and J by 0 bases, leaving 7 bases between them. The germline gives CDR1 LGHNA, CDR2 YSLEER. The CDR3 totals 14 residues. The DNA of the CDR3 is TGCGCCAGCAGCCCTGGACTAGCCAAAAACATTCAGTACTTC. Amino acid sequence: CASSPGLAKNIQYF.

The chain couples TRBV20-1 to TRBJ1-2; TRBD1 matches at 7 bases. The CDR3 has 14 amino acids. Germline V lookup: CDR1 DFQATT, CDR2 SNEGSKA (reference sequence). J gave up 0 bases and V 6 bases, and 7 bases lay outside the gene matches. The CDR3 DNA reads as TGCAGTGCCTCGGACAGGCTAGCTAACTATGGCTACACCTTC. Protein: CSASDRLANYGYTF.

This clonotype has just a few counts. This chain uses TRBV10-3 with TRBJ2-5, with 11 bases identical to TRBD2. This CDR3 region has 13 residues. After removal of 6 bases from V and 3 bases from J, the junction contained 0 bases not matched to a gene. Germline values: CDR1 ENHRY, CDR2 SYGVKD. Here the CDR3 reads CAIRTSGEETQYF. DNA for the CDR3: TGTGCCATCAGGACTAGCGGGGAAGAGACCCAGTACTTC.

In its sample, this clonotype was seen many times. The chain combines TRBV2 with TRBJ2-3; 7 bases are a match to TRBD2. CDR3 length: 14 amino acids. The V gene's germline CDR1 is SNHLY and CDR2 FYNNEI. After removal of 3 bases from V and 0 bases from J, the junction contained 0 bases not matched to a gene. CDR3 amino acids: CASSEGLSTDTQYF. CDR3 DNA: TGTGCCAGCAGTGAGGGACTAAGCACAGATACGCAGTATTTT.

The chain uses TRBV7-2 and TRBJ1-5; 7 bases map to TRBD1. V lost 5 bases, J lost 6 bases, and 4 bases stayed unmatched. Germline lookup yields CDR1 SGHTA and CDR2 FQGNSA. The CDR3 covers 13 residues. DNA of the CDR3: TGTGCCAGCAGCGTACAGGGGTTTCAGCCCCAGCATTTT. This codes for CASSVQGFQPQHF.

This clonotype was counted at least ten times. The chain is built from TRBV5-6 and TRBJ1-1, with TRBD1 as a possible D gene (6 bases). The V gene lost 2 bases and the J gene lost 0 bases, with 14 bases spanning the gap. Germline V lookup: CDR1 SGHDT, CDR2 YYEEEE. The CDR3 loop spans 16 amino acids. CDR3 amino acids: CASSFPSGDMNTEAFF. Written as DNA, the CDR3 is TGTGCCAGCAGCTTCCCCTCAGGGGATATGAACACTGAAGCTTTCTTT.

This clonotype was seen only a few times. V usage is TRBV20-1 and J usage is TRBJ1-5; 8 bases are a match to TRBD1. Per germline, CDR1 DFQATT and CDR2 SNEGSKA (reference sequence). Losses at the gene ends were 5 bases for V and 7 bases for J; bases not matched to a gene: 10. This CDR3 contains 14 residues. The CDR3 region is CSAFPGQGGQPQHF. CDR3 nucleotide sequence: TGCAGTGCTTTCCCTGGACAGGGTGGGCAGCCCCAGCATTTT.

This clonotype turned up a few times. This chain links TRBV4-1 with TRBJ1-2, with 9 bases that match TRBD1. V was pared by 5 bases and J by 7 bases, with 11 bases of the junction left unmatched. Germline-derived CDR1 and CDR2 are MGHRA and YSYEKL. This CDR3 is 15 amino acids long. In DNA, the CDR3 is TGCGCCAGCAGCGCTCAGGAACAGGGGGCGCTTGGCTACACCTTC. Protein: CASSAQEQGALGYTF.

This clonotype was counted between two and nine times. The chain employs TRBV3-1 and TRBJ2-2; D call uncertain. V was cut by 4 bases and J by 6 bases, with 9 bases left in between. CDR3 length equals 13 residues. Germline CDR1 is LGHDT and CDR2 is YNNKEL (reference sequence). This chain's CDR3 is CASSPSRAGELFF. The CDR3 region has the DNA TGTGCCAGCAGCCCTTCGCGCGCCGGGGAGCTGTTTTTT.

This clonotype has just a few counts. V and J are TRBV23-1 and TRBJ2-7; a possible D gene is TRBD1 (6 bases). TRBV23-1 counts as an open reading frame of uncertain function. The ends were cut back, 2 bases at V and 1 base at J, with 24 bases in the middle. The CDR3 is 19 residues long. As DNA, the CDR3 is TGCGCCAGCAGTCAAATCCCACCTTCCGGGACAAGGTGTTCCTACGAGCAGTACTTC. Translated, it gives CASSQIPPSGTRCSYEQYF.

The chain employs TRBV28 and TRBJ2-7; TRBD1 aligns across 8 bases. The CDR3 runs to 13 residues. From germline, CDR1 is MDHEN and CDR2 SYDVKM. Losses at the gene ends were 5 bases for V and 7 bases for J; bases not matched to a gene: 7. The CDR3 nucleotides are TGTGCCAGCAGTCCGGGGACAGGAAGGGAGCAGTACTTC. This codes for CASSPGTGREQYF.

The chain links TRBV11-2 to TRBJ2-1, with TRBD1 identical over 8 bases. V shed 4 bases and J 4 bases; nucleotides not matched to a gene: 6. The CDR3 length is 15 residues. The germline V gene has CDR1 SGHAT and CDR2 FQNNGV. This CDR3 is CASSYDRGSYNEQFF. DNA of the CDR3: TGTGCCAGCAGCTACGACAGGGGATCGTACAATGAGCAGTTCTTC.

In this sample, this clonotype turned up many times. This chain joins TRBV6-2 or TRBV6-3 and TRBJ2-3; D is possibly TRBD1 (6 bases). The CDR3 has 15 amino acids. The V end lost 10 bases, the J end lost 0 bases, and 17 bases lay between the germline ends. Germline V gene sequence: CDR1 MNHEY, CDR2 SVGEGT. The CDR3 loop is CATRGWTASTDTQYF. The CDR3 nucleotides are TGTGCCACCCGAGGGTGGACAGCAAGCACAGATACGCAGTATTTT.

The chain couples TRBV28 to TRBJ2-7; 8 positions match TRBD2. Germline trimming cut 6 bases from V and 3 bases from J; bases unmatched to any gene: 7. The CDR3 is 14 amino acids. In germline, CDR1 is MDHEN, CDR2 SYDVKM. The CDR3 coding sequence is TGTGCCAGCAGACGGCGGGGGGAACGCTACGAGCAGTACTTC. This codes for CASRRRGERYEQYF. Looking up the rest from reference TRBV28 and TRBJ2-7 gives the full variable domain: DVKVTQSSRYLVKRTGEKVFLECVQDMDHENMFWYRQDPGLGLRLIYFSYDVKMKEKGDIPEGYSVSREKKERFSLILESASTNQTSMYLCASRRRGERYEQYFGPGTRLTVT.

The chain combines TRBV28 with TRBJ1-5, with 12 bases fitting TRBD1. Germline CDR1 reads MDHEN; CDR2 reads SYDVKM. This CDR3 has 16 residues. V shed 6 bases, J shed 6 bases, and the junction held 9 bases outside the gene matches. The CDR3 is CASSPSGTGGSQPQHF. The CDR3 coding sequence is TGTGCCAGCAGCCCGTCCGGGACAGGGGGCAGTCAGCCCCAGCATTTT.

This clonotype was recorded at least ten times. DNA of the CDR3: TGTGCCAGCAGTTTTGCACAGGGGAGAAAAGAGACCCAGTACTTC. It encodes CASSFAQGRKETQYF. The chain combines TRBV6-6 with TRBJ2-5; 7 bases agree with TRBD1. J gave up 3 bases and V 4 bases, and 8 bases lay outside the gene matches. Germline CDR1 and CDR2: MNHNY and SVGAGI (reference sequence). CDR3 length: 15 residues.

This clonotype came up a few times. The J gene is TRBJ1-5, the V gene TRBV18; weak D call: TRBD1 (5 bases). Germline lookup yields CDR1 KGHSH and CDR2 LQKENI. CDR3 length: 16 residues. Trimming took 6 bases from V and 0 from J, leaving 15 bases between them. The DNA for the CDR3 is TGTGCCAGCTCTTCCTCGAGGGGAGATAGCAATCAGCCCCAGCATTTT. This codes for CASSSSRGDSNQPQHF.